This T cell receptor beta chain was captured in a study of blood T cell repertoires in COVID-19 (dated by TCRdb to 2018 to 2020). For context, the study as a whole: Samples covering the acute and convalescent phases of COVID-19 were provided by collaborators in the United States, Italy and Spain. The prospective study material was composed of cDNA or gDNA derived from T cells, B-cell-depleted T cells, or PBMCs. The dataset comprised deeply sampled blood TCRbeta repertoires from subjects exposed to, actively infected with, or recovered from COVID-19. The repertoires were released in a freely available public database meant as a resource for research on the immune response to SARS-CoV-2. Samples were obtained from the ongoing ImmuneRACE study (first 160 participants) and from 1,254 subjects provided by 6 global collaborators. Sample metadata almost always included a de-identified subject ID, COVID-19 status, age in years and sex. Where HLA class I and class II types were available, the types were taken from metadata supplied by the sample provider, not from assay-based typing. Broad study findings and their caveats: The amount of clinical and demographic metadata varied by source and participant and was provided uncurated.

CDR1 and CDR2 (LNHDA, SQIVND) derive from the germline V gene (reference sequence). After removal of 1 base from V and 10 bases from J, the junction retains 5 bases not matched to a gene. Measured from the cysteine to the phenylalanine, the CDR3 is 13 residues long. CDR3 DNA is the only sequence kept; it has 39 bases, read in frame from the first base. In Seattle, one collaborating source enrolled patients while the infection was active and tracked those patients longitudinally over the course of disease. Collaborating institutions collected whole blood in K2EDTA tubes following their own protocols. For TCRbeta analysis, collaborators shipped samples as frozen whole blood, isolated PBMCs, or DNA extracted from either of those sample types. As to this clone: The specificity of this receptor is unknown. The sample holds no much larger clone one base away, and base qualities are not on file.

TCRbeta CDR3 regions were amplified from genomic DNA by means of the immunoSEQ Assay, a bias-controlled multiplex PCR. As for how the authors treated the data: The number of nucleated cells in each sample was estimated by amplification of reference gene primers within the assay. To quantify the absolute abundance of each unique TCRbeta CDR3 rearrangement, sequence reads were collapsed and filtered. For each sample, productive Simpson clonality was calculated as the square root of Simpson's diversity index over productive rearrangements. TCRdb carries this immuneACCESS record with in-frame sequences only. Its versions omit some clonotypes, under half of them owing to an unresolved V gene in the studies checked, with the rest unexplained. V, J and clone size are taken as reported in that table, and D and trimming were inferred from the DNA itself. For this sample there are fewer than 350,000 clones; around 85% appear just once. The ten largest make up approximately 12% of the sample.

The specimen sequenced was peripheral blood. Recombination joined TRBV19 with TRBJ1-1; 8 central nucleotides agree with TRBD1. The receptor comes from a young woman with COVID-19, enrolled during active disease. CDR3 reads: CASSIGGGTGAFF. The bases read TGTGCCAGTAGTATAGGAGGGGGGACAGGAGCTTTCTTT.